These 26 T cell receptor beta chains originate from one sample sequenced in a study of cytomegalovirus exposure and HLA in healthy donors. The study ran its PCR with 60 Vbeta and 13 Jbeta primers. Sequencing was performed with immunoSEQ multiplex PCR; in TCRdb, only in-frame clones are kept and a portion is missing. This table has just over 150,000 clones, around three quarters appearing once. Sequencing was carried out using PBMCs. Receptor source: a man in his forties in good health and CMV-seropositive.

This clone was seen only once. This chain uses TRBV6-6 with TRBJ1-5; weak D call: TRBD1 (6 bases). CDR1 MNHNY and CDR2 SVGAGI come from the germline V gene (reference sequence). V was clipped by 4 bases and J by 5 bases, with 12 bases between them. This CDR3 spans 14 amino acids. The CDR3 bases are TGTGCCAGCAGTTCACAGGGTTCTGATCAGCCCCAGCATTTT. Its protein is CASSSQGSDQPQHF.

Details on this clone: Other nucleotide sequences from this sample produce the same CDR3. V is TRBV19 and J is TRBJ2-5; D gene unclear. CDR1 is LNHDA, CDR2 SQIVND, per germline (reference sequence). This CDR3 spans 13 amino acids. With 0 bases removed from V and 4 bases from J, the gap between germline ends came to 6 bases. The CDR3 DNA follows: TGTGCCAGTAGTATAGAGGCAGGAGAGACCCAGTACTTC. This translates into CASSIEAGETQYF.

The genes are TRBV2 and TRBJ1-3, with a tentative D call TRBD1 (6 bases). Germline-derived CDR1 and CDR2 are SNHLY and FYNNEI. This CDR3 comprises 16 residues. Trimming cost V 5 bases and J 6 bases, with 20 bases left between them. The CDR3 loop reads CASSPGGWTALNTIYF. CDR3 coding DNA: TGTGCCAGCAGTCCCGGGGGGTGGACAGCGCTAAACACCATATATTTT.

This clone showed up just a few times. The chain combines TRBV5-4 with TRBJ1-4, with D possibly TRBD1 on 6 matching bases. The germline V gene has CDR1 SGHNT and CDR2 YYREEE (reference sequence). V gave up 0 bases and J gave up 6 bases, with 12 bases separating them. This CDR3 has 15 residues. The CDR3 sequence is CASSLAGPGDEKLFF. In nucleotides, the CDR3 is TGTGCCAGCAGCTTGGCGGGGCCAGGGGATGAAAAACTGTTTTTT.

This clone has a handful of counts. This chain uses TRBV9 with TRBJ2-7; 8 nucleotides line up with TRBD1. CDR1 is SGDLS, CDR2 YYNGEE, per germline. Trimming at V came to 0 bases and at J to 7 bases, leaving 9 bases not matched to a gene. The CDR3 totals 15 residues. CDR3 amino acids: CASSVGQGSSGEQYF. The DNA of the CDR3 is TGTGCCAGCAGCGTAGGACAGGGGTCCTCGGGTGAGCAGTACTTC.

The chain carries TRBV19 and TRBJ1-2, with 9 bases fitting TRBD1. The CDR3 has 14 amino acids. Trimming cost V 11 bases and J 2 bases; bases outside gene matches: 9. The germline V gene has CDR1 LNHDA and CDR2 SQIVND (reference sequence). CDR3 nucleotides: TGTGCCGGTCCTACGGGACAGGGAAACTATGGCTACACCTTC. It codes for CAGPTGQGNYGYTF.

The chain joins TRBV5-6 to TRBJ2-1; 15 bases fit TRBD2. This CDR3 is built from 16 residues. V shed 1 base, J shed 10 bases, and the junction held 6 bases outside the gene matches. Germline values: CDR1 SGHDT, CDR2 YYEEEE. The CDR3 coding sequence is TGTGCCAGCAGCTTGTGGACTAGCGGGGGGGCGAGAGAGCAGTTCTTC. Encoded protein: CASSLWTSGGAREQFF.

The chain recombines TRBV4-2 with TRBJ1-2; possibly TRBD1 for D (6 bases). The germline V gene encodes CDR1 LGHNA and CDR2 YNFKEQ. This CDR3 is built from 18 residues. Deletions cut 0 bases from V and 7 bases from J, with 24 bases between. In nucleotides, the CDR3 is TGTGCCAGCAGCCAAGAAGGGCAGGGGAACGTTTTTTTTGGTGGCTACACCTTC. Translating it yields CASSQEGQGNVFFGGYTF.

The chain recombines TRBV6-4 with TRBJ2-1; D is perhaps TRBD2 (6 bases). Trimming left V 4 bases short and J 1 base short, with 11 bases between. CDR3 length: 15 amino acids. CDR1 and CDR2 (germline): MRHNA, SNTAGT. The CDR3 coding sequence is TGTGCCAGCAGTGTGGGTAGCGGATCCTACAATGAGCAGTTCTTC. Translating it yields CASSVGSGSYNEQFF.

J is TRBJ2-2 and V is TRBV9; 14 nucleotides line up with TRBD2. V trimming: 3 bases; J trimming: 3 bases; junction bases outside the gene matches: 10. This CDR3 comprises 19 residues. Germline V gene data show CDR1 as SGDLS and CDR2 as YYNGEE. CDR3 amino acids: CASSDETGLAGDYTGELFF. CDR3 coding DNA: TGTGCCAGCAGCGACGAAACGGGACTAGCGGGGGATTACACCGGGGAGCTGTTTTTT.

The genes are TRBV2 and TRBJ1-1; D may be TRBD1 (6 bases). Deletions cut 4 bases from V and 1 base from J, with 10 bases between. CDR3 length: 14 amino acids. Germline values: CDR1 SNHLY, CDR2 FYNNEI. The CDR3 sequence is CASSVLGQNTEAFF. CDR3 in DNA: TGTGCCAGCAGTGTTTTGGGACAGAACACTGAAGCTTTCTTT.

This clone was found once. The chain couples TRBV27 to TRBJ1-5, with TRBD1 identical over 7 bases. The CDR3 totals 16 residues. Germline loops: CDR1 MNHEY, CDR2 SMNVEV (reference sequence). V lost 5 bases, J lost 3 bases, and 10 bases stayed unmatched. CDR3 in DNA: TGTGCCAGCAGTCCCTCCGGGACAGCTTTCAATCAGCCCCAGCATTTT. This translates into CASSPSGTAFNQPQHF.

This sequence joins TRBV5-4 and TRBJ2-3; 11 bases fit TRBD2. The CDR3 spans 14 residues. The V segment lost 5 bases and the J segment 10 bases; nucleotides outside the gene matches: 9. Germline V gene data show CDR1 as SGHNT and CDR2 as YYREEE (reference sequence). The chain's CDR3 is CASRASGGPDAQYF. The CDR3 DNA is TGTGCCAGCAGGGCTAGCGGGGGGCCGGACGCGCAGTATTTT. Variable domain in full (rest from reference TRBV5-4 and TRBJ2-3): ETGVTQSPTHLIKTRGQQVTLRCSSQSGHNTVSWYQQALGQGPQFIFQYYREEENGRGNFPPRFSGLQFPNYSSELNVNALELDDSALYLCASRASGGPDAQYFGPGTRLTVL.

This clone has a handful of counts. The chain joins TRBV7-3 to TRBJ2-3; 8 bases match TRBD2. V lost 2 bases, J lost 5 bases, and 9 bases stayed unmatched. Germline V gene data show CDR1 as SGHTA and CDR2 as FQGTGA. This CDR3 has 16 residues. The CDR3 sequence is CASSLGGGPLGDTQYF. DNA of the CDR3: TGTGCCAGCAGCTTAGGCGGGGGGCCTCTAGGAGATACGCAGTATTTT. Based on the CDR3 plus reference TRBV7-3 and TRBJ2-3, the full variable domain is GAGVSQTPSNKVTEKGKYVELRCDPISGHTALYWYRQSLGQGPEFLIYFQGTGAADDSGLPNDRFFAVRPEGSVSTLKIQRTERGDSAVYLCASSLGGGPLGDTQYFGPGTRLTVL.

The CDR3 here is CASSQMGIQGSNQPQHF. The CDR3 region has the DNA TGTGCCAGCAGCCAAATGGGGATACAGGGTAGCAATCAGCCCCAGCATTTT. V and J are TRBV5-6 and TRBJ1-5; D possibly corresponds to TRBD1 (6 bases). V dropped 4 bases and J dropped 0 bases, with 17 bases sitting between them. From germline, CDR1 is SGHDT and CDR2 YYEEEE. CDR3 length equals 17 residues.

The gene calls are TRBV18 and TRBJ2-1; D unresolved. The CDR3 has 12 amino acids. From germline, CDR1 is KGHSH and CDR2 LQKENI. V lost 3 bases to trimming and J lost 10 bases, with 10 bases between them. DNA for the CDR3: TGTGCCAGCTCACCGAATTTTGCGGAGCAGTTCTTC. The encoded protein is CASSPNFAEQFF.

V usage is TRBV7-9 and J usage is TRBJ2-3; the D gene is possibly TRBD1 (5 bases). Looked up from germline, CDR1 is SEHNR and CDR2 is FQNEAQ (reference sequence). The CDR3 length is 13 residues. Trimming pared 8 bases from V and 0 bases from J, leaving 9 bases between. The CDR3 DNA sequence: TGTGCCAGCCGTTGGGGCAGCACAGATACGCAGTATTTT. The encoded protein is CASRWGSTDTQYF.

CDR3 amino acids: CASREAFANTGELFF. The CDR3 nucleotides are TGTGCCAGCAGGGAGGCGTTCGCGAACACCGGGGAGCTGTTTTTT. The rearrangement links TRBV2 to TRBJ2-2; tentatively, D is TRBD2 (5 bases). The CDR3 loop spans 15 amino acids. With 6 bases removed from V and 0 bases from J, the gap between germline ends came to 11 bases. CDR1 and CDR2 from the germline V gene are SNHLY and FYNNEI.

CDR3 bases: TGTGCCAGCGGGTATCAAATGGGCCGGACAGATACGCAGTATTTT. Residues: CASGYQMGRTDTQYF. V usage is TRBV6-5 and J usage is TRBJ2-3; D is ambiguous. The germline CDR1 and CDR2 sequences are MNHEY and SVGAGI. CDR3 size: 15 residues. V lost 8 bases and J lost 3, with 18 bases in between.

The rearrangement uses TRBV30 and TRBJ2-5; TRBD1 agrees at 7 bases. CDR1 is GTSNPN, CDR2 SVGIG, per germline (reference sequence). V shed 4 bases, J shed 5 bases, and the junction held 7 bases outside the gene matches. This CDR3 is built from 13 residues. The CDR3 DNA follows: TGTGCCTGGACTACAGGGGCCGGGGAGACCCAGTACTTC. It is translated as CAWTTGAGETQYF.

The chain has TRBV10-3 and TRBJ1-1; D gene uncertain. The V end lost 0 bases, the J end lost 5 bases, and 10 bases lay between the germline ends. Germline assignment: CDR1 ENHRY and CDR2 SYGVKD. This CDR3 has 14 amino acids. This chain's CDR3 is CAISESRRATEAFF. CDR3 coding DNA: TGTGCCATCAGTGAGTCGAGGAGGGCAACTGAAGCTTTCTTT.

The rearrangement links TRBV6-1 to TRBJ1-2; 7 nucleotides match TRBD1. The germline CDR1 and CDR2 sequences are MNHNS and SASEGT. Germline trimming cut 1 base from V and 4 bases from J; bases unmatched to any gene: 6. CDR3 length equals 15 residues. The CDR3 spells CASSEVGGGLYGYTF. Here the CDR3 DNA reads TGTGCCAGCAGTGAAGTAGGAGGGGGCCTCTATGGCTACACCTTC.

This clone appeared a single time. The V gene is TRBV19, the J gene TRBJ1-2; D gene ambiguous. The germline V and J ends were trimmed by 1 base and 3 bases, with 6 bases remaining between them. The CDR3 is 13 residues long. Germline CDR1 reads LNHDA; CDR2 reads SQIVND (reference sequence). CDR3 residues: CASSIGSDYGYTF. CDR3 DNA sequence: TGTGCCAGTAGTATAGGCAGCGACTATGGCTACACCTTC.

This chain connects TRBV4-3 to TRBJ2-3; 15 positions agree with TRBD2. Trimming removed 5 bases from V and 2 bases from J; junction bases left unmatched: 8. The germline V gene has CDR1 LGHNA and CDR2 YSLEER. The CDR3 loop spans 18 amino acids. Written as DNA, the CDR3 is TGCGCCAGCAGCGGAGGACTAGCGGGGGGGAGAGACACAGATACGCAGTATTTT. This gives the protein CASSGGLAGGRDTDTQYF.

This clone was seen only a few times. The rearrangement uses TRBV14 and TRBJ1-1; D is unclear. Germline V gives CDR1 SGHDN, CDR2 FVKESK. The CDR3 has 13 residues. Trimming took 1 base from V and 11 from J, leaving 14 bases between them. CDR3 loop: CASSQGRRSGAFF. The DNA for the CDR3 is TGTGCCAGCAGCCAAGGGAGGCGGTCCGGGGCTTTCTTT.

The rearrangement uses TRBV29-1 and TRBJ2-3; D ambiguous. The CDR3 is made up of 11 amino acids. Germline lookup yields CDR1 SQVTM and CDR2 ANQGSEA. V lost 6 bases, J lost 3 bases, and 7 bases lay in between. In nucleotides, the CDR3 is TGCAGCGTCTACCCTACAGATACGCAGTATTTT. Translation: CSVYPTDTQYF.